What follows are 8 T cell receptor beta chains derived from one specimen sequenced in a study of patients and donors after allogeneic stem cell transplantation. TCRdb passed the RT-PCR reads through MiXCR, listing each CDR3 protein once. This sample has 150,000 to 200,000 distinct CDR3 sequences, with approximately 31% found just once. Specimen: blood, either unsorted or a sorted T cell fraction (not recorded which). These receptor sequences come from a human donor who was either an allogeneic HSCT recipient or a stem cell or donor lymphocyte infusion donor (not recorded which). It is not recorded whose cells these are; they may come from a transplant donor.

The rearrangement links TRBV7-6 to TRBJ2-5, with D hard to call. Germline values: CDR1 SGHVS, CDR2 FNYEAQ. Trimming took off 5 bases at V and 5 bases at J, with 21 bases between the two ends. The CDR3 runs to 16 residues. CDR3 sequence (DNA): TGTGCCAGCAGCCCACAAACACCTAGGATTGGTGAGACCCAGTACTTC. Protein sequence: CASSPQTPRIGETQYF.

The chain links TRBV12-3 or TRBV12-4 to TRBJ2-2; D uncertain. With 3 bases removed from V and 7 bases from J, the gap between germline ends came to 12 bases. The CDR3 is made up of 14 amino acids. This CDR3 reads CASSLSYLSGELFF. The CDR3 DNA reads TGTGCCAGCAGTTTGTCCTACTTAAGCGGGGAGCTGTTTTTT.

V gene TRBV12-3 or TRBV12-4 combines with J gene TRBJ1-6; perhaps TRBD1 as D (6 bases). V gave up 3 bases and J gave up 7 bases, with 7 bases separating them. The CDR3 has 13 amino acids. The CDR3 loop reads CASSLRGNSPLHF. CDR3 coding DNA: TGTGCCAGCAGTTTGAGGGGGAATTCACCCCTCCACTTT.

A single count supports this clonotype. The chain has TRBV6-2 or TRBV6-3 and TRBJ2-1; D gene unclear. Germline V gene data show CDR1 as MNHEY and CDR2 as SVGEGT. Trimming removed 1 base at V and 6 bases at J, with 4 bases between. The CDR3 is 12 amino acids. The CDR3 DNA is TGTGCCAGCAGTTACTGGGTCAATGAGCAGTTCTTC. Translation: CASSYWVNEQFF.

J is TRBJ2-2 and V is TRBV12-3 or TRBV12-4; the D is unclear. Trimming pared 6 bases from V and 1 base from J, leaving 6 bases between. The length of the CDR3 is 13 residues. CDR3 sequence: CASRPQNTGELFF. In DNA, the CDR3 is TGTGCCAGCAGACCACAGAACACCGGGGAGCTGTTTTTT.

In this sample, this clonotype turned up a few times. The chain joins TRBV5-1 to TRBJ2-1; D not resolved. Germline V CDR1 and CDR2: SGHRS, YFSETQ. Trimming cost V 0 bases and J 7 bases, with 5 bases left between them. This CDR3 region has 12 residues. CDR3 nucleotides: TGCGCCAGCAGCTTGGAAAATAATGAGCAGTTCTTC. It codes for CASSLENNEQFF.

This clonotype was detected a few times. The V and J genes are TRBV5-1 and TRBJ2-1; the D gene could be TRBD1 or TRBD2 (5 bases each). Germline V CDR1 and CDR2: SGHRS, YFSETQ. V lost 3 bases to trimming and J lost 5 bases, with 15 bases between them. The CDR3 runs to 15 residues. The CDR3 nucleotides are TGCGCCAGCAGCTCAAGGAGCCTGGGGGACAATGAGCAGTTCTTC. Translation gives CASSSRSLGDNEQFF.

This clonotype has only a few counts. CDR3 in amino acids: CASRSQGGAFF. Written as DNA, the CDR3 is TGTGCCAGCAGATCGCAGGGGGGAGCTTTCTTT. The chain combines TRBV27 with TRBJ1-1; TRBD1 matches at 7 bases. Germline CDR1 reads MNHEY; CDR2 reads SMNVEV (reference sequence). The V gene end was trimmed by 6 bases and the J gene end by 10 bases; junction bases not matched to a gene: 5. The CDR3 consists of 11 residues.